Below, 4 T cell receptor beta chains from the same sample are listed, as sequenced in a study of T cells after yellow fever vaccination. TCRdb called the 5' RACE reads again in MiXCR, with one record for every CDR3 protein. This table holds hundreds of thousands of distinct CDR3 sequences, about a fifth found once. The specimen was PBMCs, collected 21 days after the first yellow fever vaccination. The receptor set was obtained from a man aged 18-30 years who received the YFV17D yellow fever vaccine.

In its sample, this clonotype was seen a few times. The rearrangement joins TRBV2 to TRBJ1-5, with 9 bases fitting TRBD1. After removal of 2 bases from V and 5 bases from J, the junction contained 4 bases not matched to a gene. This CDR3 has 15 residues. Per the germline V gene, CDR1 is SNHLY and CDR2 is FYNNEI. CDR3 region: CASSEFTGGDQPQHF. CDR3 DNA sequence: TGTGCCAGCAGTGAATTTACAGGGGGCGATCAGCCCCAGCATTTT.

There are many counts of this clonotype. This chain uses TRBV4-2 with TRBJ2-1; weak D call: TRBD1 (5 bases). Germline-derived CDR1 and CDR2 are LGHNA and YNFKEQ. Between the trimmed V and J ends, which lost 4 bases and 9 bases, there was a span of 7 bases. The CDR3 contains 11 residues. CDR3: CASSRGLEQFF. CDR3 DNA: TGTGCCAGCAGCCGGGGCCTTGAGCAGTTCTTC.

This clonotype turned up a few times. V gene TRBV5-6 combines with J gene TRBJ2-5; D is perhaps TRBD1 (5 bases). The germline V and J ends were trimmed by 3 bases and 5 bases, with 8 bases remaining between them. Germline assignment: CDR1 SGHDT and CDR2 YYEEEE. CDR3 length: 12 amino acids. CDR3 bases: TGTGCCAGCAGCTGGGGCGAGGAGACCCAGTACTTC. It yields the protein CASSWGEETQYF. Drawing the rest from reference TRBV5-6 and TRBJ2-5, the complete variable domain is DAGVTQSPTHLIKTRGQQVTLRCSPKSGHDTVSWYQQALGQGPQFIFQYYEEEERQRGNFPDRFSGHQFPNYSSELNVNALLLGDSALYLCASSWGEETQYFGPGTRLLVL.

As DNA, the CDR3 is TGTGCCAGCAGCCCCTTGGTGCAGGGGCGGGGTGGCTACACCTTC. Translation: CASSPLVQGRGGYTF. This rearrangement joins TRBV27 to TRBJ1-2, with a tentative D call TRBD1 (6 bases). This CDR3 contains 15 residues. Germline-derived CDR1 and CDR2 are MNHEY and SMNVEV (reference sequence). Trimming shortened V by 6 bases and J by 7 bases, and 21 bases separated the two germline ends.